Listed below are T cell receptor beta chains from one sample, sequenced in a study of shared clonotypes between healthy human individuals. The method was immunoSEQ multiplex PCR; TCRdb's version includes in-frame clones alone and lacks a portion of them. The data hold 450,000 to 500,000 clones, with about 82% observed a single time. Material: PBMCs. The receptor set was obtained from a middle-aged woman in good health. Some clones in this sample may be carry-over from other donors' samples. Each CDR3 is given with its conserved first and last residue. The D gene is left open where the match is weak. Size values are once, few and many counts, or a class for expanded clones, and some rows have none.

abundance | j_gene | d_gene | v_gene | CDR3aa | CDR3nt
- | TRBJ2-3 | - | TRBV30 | CAWSSLLGEGDTQYF | TGTGCCTGGTCTTCCCTTTTGGGAGAAGGCGATACGCAGTATTTT
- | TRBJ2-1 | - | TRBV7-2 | CASSLEVAEFNEQFF | TGTGCCAGCAGCTTAGAGGTAGCGGAGTTCAATGAGCAGTTCTTC
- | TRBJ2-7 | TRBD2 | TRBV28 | CASSLWGLAGGSKAYEQYF | TGTGCCAGCAGTTTATGGGGCCTAGCGGGAGGGAGTAAGGCCTACGAGCAGTACTTC
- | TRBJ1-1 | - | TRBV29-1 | CSVFRDTSYTEAFF | TGCAGCGTCTTCCGGGACACTTCATACACTGAAGCTTTCTTT
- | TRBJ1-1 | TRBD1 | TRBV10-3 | CASQGVRDTEAFF | TGTGCCTCCCAGGGGGTCCGGGACACTGAAGCTTTCTTT
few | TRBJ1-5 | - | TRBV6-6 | CASSAIGPQHF | TGTGCCAGCAGCGCTATAGGGCCCCAGCATTTT
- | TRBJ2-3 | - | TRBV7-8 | CASMADTQYF | TGTGCCAGCATGGCAGATACGCAGTATTTT
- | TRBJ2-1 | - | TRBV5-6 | CASSLASVSDNEQFF | TGTGCCAGCAGCTTGGCCAGCGTTAGCGACAATGAGCAGTTCTTC
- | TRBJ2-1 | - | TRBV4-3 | CASSQEIRDNEQFF | TGCGCCAGCAGCCAAGAGATCCGGGACAATGAGCAGTTCTTC
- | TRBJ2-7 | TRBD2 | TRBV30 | CAWSQLAGAEQYF | TGTGCCTGGAGTCAGCTAGCGGGAGCCGAGCAGTACTTC
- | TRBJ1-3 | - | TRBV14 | CASSQDRPGSGNTIYF | TGTGCCAGCAGCCAAGATCGGCCAGGCTCTGGAAACACCATATATTTT
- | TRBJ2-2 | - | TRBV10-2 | CASSESQRTANTGELFF | TGCGCCAGCAGTGAGTCCCAGCGGACGGCGAACACCGGGGAGCTGTTTTTT
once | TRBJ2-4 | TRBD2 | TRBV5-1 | CASSSDGLAENIQYF | TGCGCCAGCAGCTCCGACGGACTAGCGGAAAACATTCAGTACTTC
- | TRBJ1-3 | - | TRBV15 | CATSREGLSGNTIYF | TGTGCCACCAGCAGAGAGGGTCTCTCTGGAAACACCATATATTTT
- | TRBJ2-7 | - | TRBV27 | CASSFYGGKIYEQYF | TGTGCCAGCAGTTTTTATGGCGGGAAGATCTACGAGCAGTACTTC
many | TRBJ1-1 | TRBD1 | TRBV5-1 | CASSPRTGMNTEAFF | TGCGCCAGCAGCCCCCGGACAGGCATGAACACTGAAGCTTTCTTT
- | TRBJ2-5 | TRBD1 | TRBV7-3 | CASSFAGGKGETQYF | TGTGCCAGCAGCTTCGCAGGGGGCAAGGGGGAGACCCAGTACTTC
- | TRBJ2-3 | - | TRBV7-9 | CASSRPRTDTDTQYF | TGTGCCAGCAGTAGGCCAAGGACAGACACAGATACGCAGTATTTT
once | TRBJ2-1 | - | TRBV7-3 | CASSPLMAVYNEQFF | TGTGCCAGCAGCCCGCTCATGGCAGTTTACAATGAGCAGTTCTTC
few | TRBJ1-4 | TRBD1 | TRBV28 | CASSSGTANEKLFF | TGTGCCAGCAGTTCCGGGACAGCGAATGAAAAACTGTTTTTT
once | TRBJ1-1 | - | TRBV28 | CASSPLVGRWENTEAFF | TGTGCCAGCAGCCCCCTGGTGGGCAGGTGGGAGAACACTGAAGCTTTCTTT
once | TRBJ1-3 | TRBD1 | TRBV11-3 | CASSSGTGTGNTIYF | TGTGCCAGCAGCTCCGGGACAGGGACTGGAAACACCATATATTTT
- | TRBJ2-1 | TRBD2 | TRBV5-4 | CASSLTSGWDNEQFF | TGTGCCAGCAGCCTGACTAGCGGGTGGGACAATGAGCAGTTCTTC
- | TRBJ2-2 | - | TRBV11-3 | CASSAGVTGELFF | TGTGCCAGCAGCGCAGGGGTAACCGGGGAGCTGTTTTTT
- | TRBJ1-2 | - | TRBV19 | CASSIPGMGGYTF | TGTGCCAGTAGTATCCCCGGGATGGGGGGCTACACCTTC
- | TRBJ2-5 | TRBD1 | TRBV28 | CASREQGYADQETQYF | TGTGCCAGCAGGGAACAGGGGTACGCCGACCAAGAGACCCAGTACTTC
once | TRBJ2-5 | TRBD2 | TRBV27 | CATLSTTGGRETQYF | TGTGCCACCTTATCCACAACGGGGGGGCGAGAGACCCAGTACTTC
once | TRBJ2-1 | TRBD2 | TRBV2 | CAIRLADSSYNEQFF | TGTGCCATCAGACTAGCGGATAGCTCCTACAATGAGCAGTTCTTC
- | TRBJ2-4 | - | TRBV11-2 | CASSLARGLAKNIQYF | TGTGCCAGCAGCTTAGCAAGGGGTCTAGCCAAAAACATTCAGTACTTC
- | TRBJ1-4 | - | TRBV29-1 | CSVYSQSSNEKLFF | TGCAGCGTTTATTCACAGTCCTCTAATGAAAAACTGTTTTTT
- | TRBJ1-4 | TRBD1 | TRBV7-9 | CASTKRVTGSQEKLFF | TGTGCCAGCACCAAGAGGGTGACAGGGAGTCAAGAAAAACTGTTTTTT
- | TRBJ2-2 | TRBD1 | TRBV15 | CATTPGQGDGGELFF | TGTGCCACCACCCCGGGACAGGGGGATGGCGGGGAGCTGTTTTTT
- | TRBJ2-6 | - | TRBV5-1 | CASSLSGSGANVLTF | TGCGCCAGCAGCTTGTCAGGTTCTGGGGCCAACGTCCTGACTTTC
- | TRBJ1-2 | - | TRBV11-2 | CASSLGSGSNYGYTF | TGTGCCAGCAGCTTAGGGTCCGGGTCTAACTATGGCTACACCTTC
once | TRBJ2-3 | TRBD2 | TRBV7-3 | CASSWTREGTQYF | TGTGCCAGCAGCTGGACACGGGAGGGGACGCAGTATTTT
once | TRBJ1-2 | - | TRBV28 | CASTISRNYGYTF | TGTGCCAGCACGATAAGCAGGAACTATGGCTACACCTTC
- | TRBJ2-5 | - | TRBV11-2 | CASSLEGRRETQYF | TGTGCCAGCAGCTTGGAGGGACGGCGGGAGACCCAGTACTTC
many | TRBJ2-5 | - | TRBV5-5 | CASSLASLGGRETQYF | TGTGCCAGCAGCTTGGCGAGTTTAGGAGGGCGAGAGACCCAGTACTTC
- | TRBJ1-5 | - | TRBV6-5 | CASSYMTLYQPQHF | TGTGCCAGCAGTTACATGACACTATATCAGCCCCAGCATTTT
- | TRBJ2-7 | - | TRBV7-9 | CASSRRNHRGTYEQYF | TGTGCCAGCAGCCGAAGGAACCACCGAGGGACCTACGAGCAGTACTTC
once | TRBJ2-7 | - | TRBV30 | CAWSRNFRERLEQYF | TGTGCCTGGAGTCGGAACTTTCGGGAGAGGCTCGAGCAGTACTTC
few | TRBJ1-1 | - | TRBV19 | CASIGKGSTEAFF | TGTGCCAGTATAGGAAAGGGGTCCACTGAAGCTTTCTTT
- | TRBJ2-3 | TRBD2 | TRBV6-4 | CASSDWTSGTDTQYF | TGTGCCAGCAGTGACTGGACTAGCGGCACAGATACGCAGTATTTT
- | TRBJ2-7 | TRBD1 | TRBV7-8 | CASSLDGTGPYEQYF | TGTGCCAGCAGCTTAGACGGGACAGGACCCTACGAGCAGTACTTC
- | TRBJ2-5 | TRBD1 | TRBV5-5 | CASSLGTGEYWSGETQYF | TGTGCCAGCAGCCTCGGGACAGGGGAATACTGGAGCGGTGAGACCCAGTACTTC